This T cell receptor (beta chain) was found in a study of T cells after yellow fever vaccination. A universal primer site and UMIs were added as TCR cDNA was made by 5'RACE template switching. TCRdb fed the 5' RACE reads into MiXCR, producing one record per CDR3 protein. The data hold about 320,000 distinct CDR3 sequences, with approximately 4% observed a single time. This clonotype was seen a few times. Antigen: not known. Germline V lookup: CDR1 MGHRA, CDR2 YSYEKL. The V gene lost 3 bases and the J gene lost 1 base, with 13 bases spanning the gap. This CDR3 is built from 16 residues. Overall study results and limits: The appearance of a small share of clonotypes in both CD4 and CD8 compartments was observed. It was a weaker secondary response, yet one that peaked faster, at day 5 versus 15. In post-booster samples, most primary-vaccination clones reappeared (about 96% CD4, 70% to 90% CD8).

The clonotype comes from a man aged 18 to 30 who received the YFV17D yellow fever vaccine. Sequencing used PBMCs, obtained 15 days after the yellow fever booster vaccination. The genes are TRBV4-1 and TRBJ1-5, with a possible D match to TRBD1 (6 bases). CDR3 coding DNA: TGCGCCAGCAGCCACTATTACAGGGCAAGCAATCAGCCCCAGCATTTT. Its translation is CASSHYYRASNQPQHF.